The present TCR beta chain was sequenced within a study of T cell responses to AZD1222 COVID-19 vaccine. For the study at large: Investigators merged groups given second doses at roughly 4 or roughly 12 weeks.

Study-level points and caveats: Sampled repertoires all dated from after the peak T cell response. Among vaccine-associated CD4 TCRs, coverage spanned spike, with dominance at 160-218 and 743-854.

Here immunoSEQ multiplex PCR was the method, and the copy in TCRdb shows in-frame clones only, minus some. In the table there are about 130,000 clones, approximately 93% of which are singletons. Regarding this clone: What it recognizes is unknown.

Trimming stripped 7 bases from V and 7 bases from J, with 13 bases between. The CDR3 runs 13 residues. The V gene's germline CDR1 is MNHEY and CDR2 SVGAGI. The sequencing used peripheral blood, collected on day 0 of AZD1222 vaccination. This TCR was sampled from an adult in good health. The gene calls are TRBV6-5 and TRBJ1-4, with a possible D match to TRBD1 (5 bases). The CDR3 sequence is CASTQGRLEKLFF. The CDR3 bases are TGTGCCAGCACCCAGGGTCGCCTTGAAAAACTGTTTTTT.